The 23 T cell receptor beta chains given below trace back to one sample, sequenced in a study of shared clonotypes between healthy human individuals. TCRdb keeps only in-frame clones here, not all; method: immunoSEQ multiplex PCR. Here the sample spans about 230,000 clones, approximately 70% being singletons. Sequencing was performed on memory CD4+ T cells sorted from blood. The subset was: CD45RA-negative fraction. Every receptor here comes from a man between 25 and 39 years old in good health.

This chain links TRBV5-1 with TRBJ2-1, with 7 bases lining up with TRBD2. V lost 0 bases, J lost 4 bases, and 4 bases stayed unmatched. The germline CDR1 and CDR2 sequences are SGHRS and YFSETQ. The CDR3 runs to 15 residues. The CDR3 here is CASSLGAGVYNEQFF. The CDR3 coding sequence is TGCGCCAGCAGCTTGGGGGCGGGAGTATACAATGAGCAGTTCTTC.

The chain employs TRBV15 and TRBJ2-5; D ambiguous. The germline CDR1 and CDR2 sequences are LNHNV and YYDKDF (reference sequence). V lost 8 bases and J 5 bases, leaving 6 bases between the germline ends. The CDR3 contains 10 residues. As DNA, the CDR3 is TGTGCCACCGGGTCGGAGACCCAGTACTTC. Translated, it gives CATGSETQYF.

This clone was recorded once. In DNA, the CDR3 is TGTGCCAGCAGTCCACCGAGACTGAACACTGAAGCTTTCTTT. This gives the protein CASSPPRLNTEAFF. J is TRBJ1-1 and V is TRBV28; D gene unclear. The CDR3 is 14 amino acids. The V end lost 5 bases, the J end lost 0 bases, and 10 bases lay between the germline ends. Germline V gives CDR1 MDHEN, CDR2 SYDVKM.

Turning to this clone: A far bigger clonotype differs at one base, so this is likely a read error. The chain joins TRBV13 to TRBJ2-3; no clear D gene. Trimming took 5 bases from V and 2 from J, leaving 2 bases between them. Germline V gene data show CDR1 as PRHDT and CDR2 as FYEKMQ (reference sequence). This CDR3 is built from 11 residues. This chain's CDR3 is CASSTTDTQYF. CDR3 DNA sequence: TGTGCCAGCAGCACCACAGATACGCAGTATTTT.

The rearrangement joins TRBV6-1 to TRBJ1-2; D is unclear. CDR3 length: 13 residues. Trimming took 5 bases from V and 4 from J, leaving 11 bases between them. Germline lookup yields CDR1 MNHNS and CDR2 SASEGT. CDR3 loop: CASSLGRSYGYTF. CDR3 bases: TGTGCCAGCAGTCTCGGGAGGAGCTATGGCTACACCTTC.

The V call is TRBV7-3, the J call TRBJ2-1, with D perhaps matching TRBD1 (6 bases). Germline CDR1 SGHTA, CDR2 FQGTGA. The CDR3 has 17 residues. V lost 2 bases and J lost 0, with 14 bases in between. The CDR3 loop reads CASSLGPLGGSYNEQFF. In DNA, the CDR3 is TGTGCCAGCAGCTTAGGGCCCTTAGGGGGCTCCTACAATGAGCAGTTCTTC.

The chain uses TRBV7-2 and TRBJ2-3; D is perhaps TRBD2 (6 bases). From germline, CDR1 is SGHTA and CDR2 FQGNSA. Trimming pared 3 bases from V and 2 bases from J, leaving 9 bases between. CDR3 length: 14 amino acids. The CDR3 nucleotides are TGTGCCAGCAGCTTTGGGACTCCCACAGATACGCAGTATTTT. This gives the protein CASSFGTPTDTQYF.

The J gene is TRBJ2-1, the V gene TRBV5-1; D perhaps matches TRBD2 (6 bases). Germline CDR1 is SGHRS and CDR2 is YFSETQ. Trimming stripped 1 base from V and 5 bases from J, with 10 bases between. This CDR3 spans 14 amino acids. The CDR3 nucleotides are TGCGCCAGCAGCTTGACTAGCACAAACAATGAGCAGTTCTTC. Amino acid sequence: CASSLTSTNNEQFF.

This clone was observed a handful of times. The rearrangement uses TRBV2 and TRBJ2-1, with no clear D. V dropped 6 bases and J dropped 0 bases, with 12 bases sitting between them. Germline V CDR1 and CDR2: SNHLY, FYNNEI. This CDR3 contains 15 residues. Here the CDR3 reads CASRASRYSYNEQFF. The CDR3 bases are TGTGCCAGCAGAGCCTCTAGATACTCCTACAATGAGCAGTTCTTC.

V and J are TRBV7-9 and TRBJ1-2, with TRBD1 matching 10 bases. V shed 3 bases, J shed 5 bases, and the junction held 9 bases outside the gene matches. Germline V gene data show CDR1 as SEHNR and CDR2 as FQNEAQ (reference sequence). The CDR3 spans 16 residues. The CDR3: CASSFSGQGIVYGYTF. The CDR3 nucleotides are TGTGCCAGCAGCTTTTCGGGACAGGGGATTGTTTATGGCTACACCTTC.

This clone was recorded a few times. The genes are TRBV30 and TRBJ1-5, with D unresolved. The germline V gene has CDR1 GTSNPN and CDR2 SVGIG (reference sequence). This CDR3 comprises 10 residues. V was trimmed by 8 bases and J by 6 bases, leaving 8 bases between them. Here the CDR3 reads CAGISQPQHF. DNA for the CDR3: TGTGCCGGGATATCTCAGCCCCAGCATTTT.

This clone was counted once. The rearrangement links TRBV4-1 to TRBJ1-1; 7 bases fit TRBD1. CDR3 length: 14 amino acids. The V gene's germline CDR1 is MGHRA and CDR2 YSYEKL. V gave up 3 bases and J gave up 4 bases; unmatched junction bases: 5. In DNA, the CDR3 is TGCGCCAGCAGCCAGGCCGCAGGGGGCACTGAAGCTTTCTTT. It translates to CASSQAAGGTEAFF.

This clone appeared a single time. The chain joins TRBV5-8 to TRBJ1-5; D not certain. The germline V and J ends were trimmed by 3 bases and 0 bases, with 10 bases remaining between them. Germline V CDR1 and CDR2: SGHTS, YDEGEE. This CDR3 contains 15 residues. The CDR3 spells CASSYYSYSNQPQHF. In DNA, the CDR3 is TGTGCCAGCAGCTATTACAGCTATAGCAATCAGCCCCAGCATTTT.

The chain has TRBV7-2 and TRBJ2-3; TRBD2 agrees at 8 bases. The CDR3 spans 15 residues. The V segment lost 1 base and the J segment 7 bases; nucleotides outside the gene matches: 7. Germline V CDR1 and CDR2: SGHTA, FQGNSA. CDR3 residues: CASSLEGREGYTQYF. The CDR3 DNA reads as TGTGCCAGCAGCTTAGAGGGCCGGGAGGGATATACGCAGTATTTT.

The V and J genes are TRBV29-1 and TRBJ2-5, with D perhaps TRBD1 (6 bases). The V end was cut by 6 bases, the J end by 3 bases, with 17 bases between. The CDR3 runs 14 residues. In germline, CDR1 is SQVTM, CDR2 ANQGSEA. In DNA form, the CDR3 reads TGCAGCGTCCGAAGGGGGAGAGCAGAAGAGACCCAGTACTTC. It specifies CSVRRGRAEETQYF.

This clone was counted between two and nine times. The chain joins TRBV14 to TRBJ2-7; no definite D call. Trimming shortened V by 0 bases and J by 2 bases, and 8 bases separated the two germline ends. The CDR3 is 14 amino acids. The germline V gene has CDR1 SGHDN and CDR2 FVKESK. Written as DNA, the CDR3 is TGTGCCAGCAGCCAAGACAGTCTAGCCTACGAGCAGTACTTC. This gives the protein CASSQDSLAYEQYF.

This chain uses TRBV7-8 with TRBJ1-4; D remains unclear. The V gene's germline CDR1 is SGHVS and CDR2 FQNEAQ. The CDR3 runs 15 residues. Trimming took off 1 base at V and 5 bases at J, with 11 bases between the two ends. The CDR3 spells CASSLGPARNEKLFF. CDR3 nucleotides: TGTGCCAGCAGCTTAGGTCCAGCCCGAAATGAAAAACTGTTTTTT.

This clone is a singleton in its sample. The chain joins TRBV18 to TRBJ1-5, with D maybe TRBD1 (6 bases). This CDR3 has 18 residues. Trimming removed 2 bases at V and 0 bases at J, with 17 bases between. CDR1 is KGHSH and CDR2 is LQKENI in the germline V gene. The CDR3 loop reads CASSPFSGQQYSNQPQHF. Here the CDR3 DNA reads TGTGCCAGCTCACCATTTTCCGGACAGCAATATAGCAATCAGCCCCAGCATTTT.

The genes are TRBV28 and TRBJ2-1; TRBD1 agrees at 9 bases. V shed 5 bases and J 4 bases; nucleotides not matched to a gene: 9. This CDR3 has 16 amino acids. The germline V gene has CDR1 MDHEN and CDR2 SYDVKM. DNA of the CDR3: TGTGCCAGCAGTGAGCCGAACAGGGGGCTGTACAATGAGCAGTTCTTC. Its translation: CASSEPNRGLYNEQFF.

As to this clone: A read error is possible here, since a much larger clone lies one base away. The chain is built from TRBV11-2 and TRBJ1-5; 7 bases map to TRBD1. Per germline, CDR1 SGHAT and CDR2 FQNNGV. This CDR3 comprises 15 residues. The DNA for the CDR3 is TGTGCCGGCAGTCGACAGGGTTGGAGCAATCAGCCCCAGCATTTT. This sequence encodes CAGSRQGWSNQPQHF.

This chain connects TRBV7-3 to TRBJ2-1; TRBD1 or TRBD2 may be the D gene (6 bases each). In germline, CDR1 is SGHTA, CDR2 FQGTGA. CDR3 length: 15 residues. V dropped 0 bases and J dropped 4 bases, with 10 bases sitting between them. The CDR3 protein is CASSLTGGGYNEQFF. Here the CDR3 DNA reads TGTGCCAGCAGCTTAACCGGGGGCGGATACAATGAGCAGTTCTTC.

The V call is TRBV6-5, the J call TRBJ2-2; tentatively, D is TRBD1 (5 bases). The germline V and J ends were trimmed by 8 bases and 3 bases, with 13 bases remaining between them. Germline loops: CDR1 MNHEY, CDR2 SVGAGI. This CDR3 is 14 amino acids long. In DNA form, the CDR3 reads TGTGCCAGCCAAGACAGAAGTTACACCGGGGAGCTGTTTTTT. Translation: CASQDRSYTGELFF.

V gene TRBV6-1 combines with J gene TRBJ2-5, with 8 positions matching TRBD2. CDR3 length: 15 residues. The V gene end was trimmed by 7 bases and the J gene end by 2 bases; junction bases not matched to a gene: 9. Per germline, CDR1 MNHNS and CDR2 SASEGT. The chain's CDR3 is CASTSDGGAQETQYF. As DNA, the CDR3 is TGTGCCAGCACCTCCGACGGGGGGGCTCAAGAGACCCAGTACTTC.